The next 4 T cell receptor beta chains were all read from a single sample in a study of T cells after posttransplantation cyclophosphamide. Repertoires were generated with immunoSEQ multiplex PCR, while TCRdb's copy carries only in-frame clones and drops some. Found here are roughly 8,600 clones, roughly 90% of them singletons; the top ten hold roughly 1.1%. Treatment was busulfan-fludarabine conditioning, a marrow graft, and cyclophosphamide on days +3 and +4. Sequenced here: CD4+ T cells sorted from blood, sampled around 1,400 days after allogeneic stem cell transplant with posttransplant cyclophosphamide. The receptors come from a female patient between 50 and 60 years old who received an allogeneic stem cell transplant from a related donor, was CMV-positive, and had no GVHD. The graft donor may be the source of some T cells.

The CDR3 nucleotides are TGTGCCAGCAGCTCCGGACCCGGAGGTGATTCCTACGAGCAGTACTTC. It codes for CASSSGPGGDSYEQYF. The V gene is TRBV7-2, the J gene TRBJ2-7, with D maybe TRBD2 (5 bases). Between the trimmed V and J ends, which lost 4 bases and 1 base, there was a span of 17 bases. CDR1 and CDR2 (germline): SGHTA, FQGNSA. This CDR3 contains 16 residues.

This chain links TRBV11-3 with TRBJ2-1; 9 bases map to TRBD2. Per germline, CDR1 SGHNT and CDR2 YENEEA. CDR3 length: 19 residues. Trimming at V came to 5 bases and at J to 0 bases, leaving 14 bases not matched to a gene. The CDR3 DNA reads TGTGCCAGCAGCCCCCAGGTAGCGGGAGCCTTGAGCTCCTACAATGAGCAGTTCTTC. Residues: CASSPQVAGALSSYNEQFF.

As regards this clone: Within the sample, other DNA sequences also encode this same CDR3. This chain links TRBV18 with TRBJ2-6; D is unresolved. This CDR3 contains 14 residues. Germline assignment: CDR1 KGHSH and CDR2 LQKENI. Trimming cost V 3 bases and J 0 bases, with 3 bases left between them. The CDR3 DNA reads TGTGCCAGCTCACCCTCCTCTGGGGCCAACGTCCTGACTTTC. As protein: CASSPSSGANVLTF.

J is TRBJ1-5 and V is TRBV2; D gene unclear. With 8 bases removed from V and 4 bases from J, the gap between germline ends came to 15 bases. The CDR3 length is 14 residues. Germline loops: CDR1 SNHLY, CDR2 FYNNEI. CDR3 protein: CASCGFRGNQPQHF. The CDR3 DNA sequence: TGTGCCAGCTGCGGGTTCCGGGGAAATCAGCCCCAGCATTTT.